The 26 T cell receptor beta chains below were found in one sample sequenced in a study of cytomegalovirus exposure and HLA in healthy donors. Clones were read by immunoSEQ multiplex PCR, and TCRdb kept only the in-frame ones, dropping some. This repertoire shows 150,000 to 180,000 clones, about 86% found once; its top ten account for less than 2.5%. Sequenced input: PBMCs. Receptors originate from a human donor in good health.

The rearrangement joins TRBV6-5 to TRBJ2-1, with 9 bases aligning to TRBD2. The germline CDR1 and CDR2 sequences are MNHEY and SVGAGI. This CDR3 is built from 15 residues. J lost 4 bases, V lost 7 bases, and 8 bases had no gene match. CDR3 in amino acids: CASKVAGAKYNEQFF. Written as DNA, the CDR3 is TGTGCCAGCAAGGTAGCGGGGGCTAAATACAATGAGCAGTTCTTC.

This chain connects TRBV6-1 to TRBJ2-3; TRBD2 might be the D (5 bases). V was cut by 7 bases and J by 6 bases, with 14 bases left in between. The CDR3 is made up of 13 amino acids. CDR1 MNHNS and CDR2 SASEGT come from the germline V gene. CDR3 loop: CASTLVRGDTQYF. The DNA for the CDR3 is TGTGCCAGCACCTTAGTACGCGGGGATACGCAGTATTTT.

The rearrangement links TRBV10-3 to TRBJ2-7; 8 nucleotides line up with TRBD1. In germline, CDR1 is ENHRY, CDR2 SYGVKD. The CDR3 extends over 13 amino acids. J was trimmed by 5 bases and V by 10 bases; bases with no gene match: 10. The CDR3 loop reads CATRGQVGDEQYF. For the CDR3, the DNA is TGTGCCACCCGGGGACAGGTTGGGGACGAGCAGTACTTC.

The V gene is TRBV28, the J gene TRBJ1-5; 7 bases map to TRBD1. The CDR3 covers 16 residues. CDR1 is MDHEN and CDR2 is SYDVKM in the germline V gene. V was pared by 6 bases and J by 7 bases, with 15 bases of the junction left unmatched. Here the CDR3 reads CASSHAKGALVQPQHF. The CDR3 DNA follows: TGTGCCAGCAGCCACGCTAAGGGGGCTTTGGTCCAGCCCCAGCATTTT.

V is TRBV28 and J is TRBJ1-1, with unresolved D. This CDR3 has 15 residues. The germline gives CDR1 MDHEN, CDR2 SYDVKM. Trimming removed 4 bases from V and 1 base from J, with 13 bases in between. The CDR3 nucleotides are TGTGCCAGCAGTTCGGTTAGACTATCGAACACTGAAGCTTTCTTT. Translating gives CASSSVRLSNTEAFF.

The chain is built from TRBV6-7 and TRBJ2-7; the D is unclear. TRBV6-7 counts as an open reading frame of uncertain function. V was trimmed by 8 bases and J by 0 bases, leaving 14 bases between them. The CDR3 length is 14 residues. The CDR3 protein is CASLPSQLSYEQYF. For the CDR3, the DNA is TGTGCCAGCCTCCCTTCACAGCTCTCCTACGAGCAGTACTTC.

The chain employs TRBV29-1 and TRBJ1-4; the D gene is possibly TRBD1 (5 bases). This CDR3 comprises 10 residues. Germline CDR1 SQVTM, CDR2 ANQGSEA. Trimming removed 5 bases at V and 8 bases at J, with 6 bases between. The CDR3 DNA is TGCAGCGTTCGGGGGGAAAAACTGTTTTTT. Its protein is CSVRGEKLFF.

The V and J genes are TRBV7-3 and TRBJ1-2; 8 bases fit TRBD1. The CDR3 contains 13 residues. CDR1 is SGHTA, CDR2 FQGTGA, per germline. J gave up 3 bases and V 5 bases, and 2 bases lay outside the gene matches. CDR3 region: CASSQTGDYGYTF. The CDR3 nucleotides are TGTGCCAGCAGCCAGACAGGGGACTATGGCTACACCTTC.

The CDR3 spells CASSPPTGADTEAFF. The CDR3 coding sequence is TGCGCCAGCAGCCCACCGACAGGAGCTGACACTGAAGCTTTCTTT. The V call is TRBV5-1, the J call TRBJ1-1, with a tentative D call TRBD1 (6 bases). Trimming left V 4 bases short and J 3 bases short, with 16 bases between. Germline CDR1 is SGHRS and CDR2 is YFSETQ. The CDR3 spans 15 residues. The full variable domain, in which reference TRBV5-1 and TRBJ1-1 provide the parts outside the CDR3, is KAGVTQTPRYLIKTRGQQVTLSCSPISGHRSVSWYQQTPGQGLQFLFEYFSETQRNKGNFPGRFSGRQFSNSRSEMNVSTLELGDSALYLCASSPPTGADTEAFFGQGTRLTVV.

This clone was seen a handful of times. Written as DNA, the CDR3 is TGTGCCAGTAGTGTCTCAGACAGGGGGAGAAGTGGCAATCAGCCCCAGCATTTT. This sequence encodes CASSVSDRGRSGNQPQHF. V is TRBV19 and J is TRBJ1-5; 9 bases align to TRBD1. CDR1 and CDR2 (germline): LNHDA, SQIVND (reference sequence). Germline trimming cut 5 bases from V and 2 bases from J; bases unmatched to any gene: 13. The CDR3 contains 18 residues. Together with reference TRBV19 and TRBJ1-5, the CDR3 gives the full variable domain: DGGITQSPKYLFRKEGQNVTLSCEQNLNHDAMYWYRQDPGQGLRLIYYSQIVNDFQKGDIAEGYSVSREKKESFPLTVTSAQKNPTAFYLCASSVSDRGRSGNQPQHFGDGTRLSIL.

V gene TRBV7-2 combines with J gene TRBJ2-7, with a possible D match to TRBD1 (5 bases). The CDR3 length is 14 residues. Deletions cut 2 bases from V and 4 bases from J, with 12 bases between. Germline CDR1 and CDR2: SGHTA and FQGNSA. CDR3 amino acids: CASSLQGPVYEQYF. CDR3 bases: TGTGCCAGCAGCTTACAGGGCCCGGTGTACGAGCAGTACTTC.

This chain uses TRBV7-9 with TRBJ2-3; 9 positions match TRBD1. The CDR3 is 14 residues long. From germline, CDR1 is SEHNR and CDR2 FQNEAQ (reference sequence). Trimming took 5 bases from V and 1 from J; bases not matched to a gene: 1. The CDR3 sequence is CASSRDRGTDTQYF. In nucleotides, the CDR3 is TGTGCCAGCAGCCGGGACAGGGGCACAGATACGCAGTATTTT.

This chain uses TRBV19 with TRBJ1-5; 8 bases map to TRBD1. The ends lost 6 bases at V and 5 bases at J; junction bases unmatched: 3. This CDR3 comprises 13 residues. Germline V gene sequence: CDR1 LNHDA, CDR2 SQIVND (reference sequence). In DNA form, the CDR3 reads TGTGCCAGTAGAAGACAGGGGTATCAGCCCCAGCATTTT. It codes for CASRRQGYQPQHF.

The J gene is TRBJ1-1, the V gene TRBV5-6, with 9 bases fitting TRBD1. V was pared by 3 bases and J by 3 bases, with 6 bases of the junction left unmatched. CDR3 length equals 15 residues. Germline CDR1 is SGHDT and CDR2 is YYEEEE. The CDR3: CASSYRGQKDTEAFF. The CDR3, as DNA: TGTGCCAGCAGCTACAGGGGGCAAAAGGACACTGAAGCTTTCTTT.

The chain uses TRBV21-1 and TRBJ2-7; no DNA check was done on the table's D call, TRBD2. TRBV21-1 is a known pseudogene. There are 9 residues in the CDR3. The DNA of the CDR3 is TGTGCCACTCCCGGCGAGCAGTACTTC. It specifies CATPGEQYF.

The CDR3 loop is CASSGQGAYEQYF. CDR3 DNA sequence: TGTGCCAGCAGTGGACAGGGCGCCTACGAGCAGTACTTC. V is TRBV2 and J is TRBJ2-7, with 7 bases fitting TRBD1. From germline, CDR1 is SNHLY and CDR2 FYNNEI. Trimming cost V 4 bases and J 2 bases; bases outside gene matches: 2. This CDR3 region has 13 residues.

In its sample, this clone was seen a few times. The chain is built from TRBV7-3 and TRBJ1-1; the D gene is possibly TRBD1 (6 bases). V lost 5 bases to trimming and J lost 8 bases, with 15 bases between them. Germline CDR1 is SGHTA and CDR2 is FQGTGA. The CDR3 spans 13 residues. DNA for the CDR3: TGTGCCAGCAGCATACAGGGTTCGGGAGAAGCTTTCTTT. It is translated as CASSIQGSGEAFF.

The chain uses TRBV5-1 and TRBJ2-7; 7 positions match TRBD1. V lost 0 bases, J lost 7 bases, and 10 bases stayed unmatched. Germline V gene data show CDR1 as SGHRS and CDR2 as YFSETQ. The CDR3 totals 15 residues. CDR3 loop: CASSLEGSGGQEQYF. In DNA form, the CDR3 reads TGCGCCAGCAGCTTGGAGGGGTCAGGGGGTCAGGAGCAGTACTTC.

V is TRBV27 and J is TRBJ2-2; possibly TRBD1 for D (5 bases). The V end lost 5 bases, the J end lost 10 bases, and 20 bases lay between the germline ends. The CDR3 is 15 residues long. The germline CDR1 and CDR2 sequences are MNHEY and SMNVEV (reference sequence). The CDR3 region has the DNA TGTGCCAGCAGTCTCCTCCAGGGCAGTGTCGTGGAGCTGTTTTTT. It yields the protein CASSLLQGSVVELFF.

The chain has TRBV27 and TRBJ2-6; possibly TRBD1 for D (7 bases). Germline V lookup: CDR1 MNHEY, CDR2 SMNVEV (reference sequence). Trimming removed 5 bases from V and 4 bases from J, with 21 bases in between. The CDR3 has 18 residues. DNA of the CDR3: TGTGCCAGCAGTCGGCGGGACAGACAAACCAGCGGGGCCAACGTCCTGACTTTC. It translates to CASSRRDRQTSGANVLTF.

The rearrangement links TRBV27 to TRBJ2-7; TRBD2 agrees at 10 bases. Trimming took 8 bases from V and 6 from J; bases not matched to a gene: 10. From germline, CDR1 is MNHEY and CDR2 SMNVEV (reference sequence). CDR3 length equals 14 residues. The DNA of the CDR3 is TGTGCCAGCTCTAAACTAGCGGGGAGGGGCGAGCAGTACTTC. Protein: CASSKLAGRGEQYF.

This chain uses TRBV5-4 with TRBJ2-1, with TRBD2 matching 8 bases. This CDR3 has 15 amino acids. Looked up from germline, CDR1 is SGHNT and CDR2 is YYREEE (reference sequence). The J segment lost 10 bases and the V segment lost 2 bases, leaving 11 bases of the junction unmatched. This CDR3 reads CASSFPREGHREQFF. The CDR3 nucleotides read TGTGCCAGCAGCTTTCCCCGGGAGGGCCACAGGGAGCAGTTCTTC.

This CDR3 is CASSSTGFFTNTGELFF. The CDR3 DNA reads TGCGCCAGCAGCTCAACGGGATTCTTTACGAACACCGGGGAGCTGTTTTTT. The V gene is TRBV5-1, the J gene TRBJ2-2; the D gene is possibly TRBD2 (5 bases). This CDR3 comprises 17 residues. Germline-derived CDR1 and CDR2 are SGHRS and YFSETQ. With 3 bases removed from V and 0 bases from J, the gap between germline ends came to 15 bases.

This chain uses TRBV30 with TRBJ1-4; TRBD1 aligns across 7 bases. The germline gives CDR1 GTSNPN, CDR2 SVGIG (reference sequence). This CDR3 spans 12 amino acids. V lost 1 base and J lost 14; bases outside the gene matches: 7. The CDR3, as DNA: TGTGCCTGGAGTGGACAGGGAAATAAGCTGTTTTTT. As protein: CAWSGQGNKLFF. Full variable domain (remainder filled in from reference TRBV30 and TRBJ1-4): SQTIHQWPATLVQPVGSPLSLECTVEGTSNPNLYWYRQAAGRGLQLLFYSVGIGQISSEVPQNLSASRPQDRQFILSSKKLLLSDSGFYLCAWSGQGNKLFFGSGTQLSVL.

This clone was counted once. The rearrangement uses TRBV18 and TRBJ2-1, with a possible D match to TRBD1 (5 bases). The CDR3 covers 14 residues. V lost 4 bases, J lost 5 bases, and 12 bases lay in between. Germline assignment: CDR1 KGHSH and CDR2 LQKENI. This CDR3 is CASSLTRVDNEQFF. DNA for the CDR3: TGTGCCAGCTCACTAACCAGGGTAGACAATGAGCAGTTCTTC.

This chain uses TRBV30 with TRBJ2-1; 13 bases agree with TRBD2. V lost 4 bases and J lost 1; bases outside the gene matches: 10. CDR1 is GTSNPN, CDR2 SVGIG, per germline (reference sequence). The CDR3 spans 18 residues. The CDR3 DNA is TGTGCCTGGAAGGCGGGACTAGCGGGAATAGGATCCTACAATGAGCAGTTCTTC. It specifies CAWKAGLAGIGSYNEQFF. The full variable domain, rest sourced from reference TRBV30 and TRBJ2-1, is SQTIHQWPATLVQPVGSPLSLECTVEGTSNPNLYWYRQAAGRGLQLLFYSVGIGQISSEVPQNLSASRPQDRQFILSSKKLLLSDSGFYLCAWKAGLAGIGSYNEQFFGPGTRLTVL.